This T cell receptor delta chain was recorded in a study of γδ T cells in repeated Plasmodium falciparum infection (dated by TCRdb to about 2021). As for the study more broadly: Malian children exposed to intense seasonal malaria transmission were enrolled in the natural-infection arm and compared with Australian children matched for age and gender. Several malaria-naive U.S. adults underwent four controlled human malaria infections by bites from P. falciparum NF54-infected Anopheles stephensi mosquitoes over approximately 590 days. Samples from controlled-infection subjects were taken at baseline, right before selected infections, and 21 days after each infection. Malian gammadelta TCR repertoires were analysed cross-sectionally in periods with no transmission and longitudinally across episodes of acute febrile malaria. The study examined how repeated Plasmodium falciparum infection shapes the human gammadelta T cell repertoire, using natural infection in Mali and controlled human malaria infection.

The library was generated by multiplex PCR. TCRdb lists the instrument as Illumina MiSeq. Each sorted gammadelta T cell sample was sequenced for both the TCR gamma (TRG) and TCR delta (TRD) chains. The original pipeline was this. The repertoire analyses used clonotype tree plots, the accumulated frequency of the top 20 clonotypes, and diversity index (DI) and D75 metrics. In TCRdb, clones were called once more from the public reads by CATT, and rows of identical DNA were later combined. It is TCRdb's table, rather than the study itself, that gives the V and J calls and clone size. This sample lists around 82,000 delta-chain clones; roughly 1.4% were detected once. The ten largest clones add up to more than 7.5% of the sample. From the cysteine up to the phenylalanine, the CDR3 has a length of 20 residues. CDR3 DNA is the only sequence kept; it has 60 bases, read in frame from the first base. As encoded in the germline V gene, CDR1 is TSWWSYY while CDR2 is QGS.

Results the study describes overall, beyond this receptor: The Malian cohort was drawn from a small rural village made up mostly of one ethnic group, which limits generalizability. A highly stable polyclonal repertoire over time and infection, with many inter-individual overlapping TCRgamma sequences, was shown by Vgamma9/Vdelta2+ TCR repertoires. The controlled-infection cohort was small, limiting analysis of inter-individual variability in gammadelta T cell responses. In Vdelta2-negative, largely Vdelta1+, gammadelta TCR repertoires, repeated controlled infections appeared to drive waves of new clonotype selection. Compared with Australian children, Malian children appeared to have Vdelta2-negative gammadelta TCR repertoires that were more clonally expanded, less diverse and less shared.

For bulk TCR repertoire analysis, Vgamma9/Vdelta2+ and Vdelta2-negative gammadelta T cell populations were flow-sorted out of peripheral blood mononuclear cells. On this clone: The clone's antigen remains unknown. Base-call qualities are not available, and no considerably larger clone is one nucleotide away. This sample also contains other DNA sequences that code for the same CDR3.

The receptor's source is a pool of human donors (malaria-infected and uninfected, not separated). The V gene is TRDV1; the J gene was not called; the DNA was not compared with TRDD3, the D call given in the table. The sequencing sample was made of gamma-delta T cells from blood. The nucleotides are TGTGCTCTTGGGGCGACGGCTCTCCCTCACGAAACTGGGGGGATAACAGAGCTCATCTTT. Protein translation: CALGATALPHETGGITELIF.